Detailed here is one T cell receptor beta chain. This entry is derived from a study of blood T cell repertoires in COVID-19. The CDR3 has 16 amino acids. Between the trimmed V and J ends, which lost 3 bases and 2 bases, there was a span of 17 bases. Per germline, CDR1 SGHRS and CDR2 YFSETQ. Some clones are missing from TCRdb's copy, which holds only in-frame ones; the method was immunoSEQ multiplex PCR. The sample has 300,000 or so clones; more than 75% are singletons. The receptor was derived from a woman in her thirties who had recovered from COVID-19. The J gene is TRBJ1-1, the V gene TRBV5-1; D is possibly TRBD1 (6 bases). Sequences were obtained from PBMCs or T cells enriched from blood (not recorded which). The DNA for the CDR3 is TGCGCCAGCAGCTCCCGAATCCAGACAGGAAACACTGAAGCTTTCTTT. This encodes CASSSRIQTGNTEAFF.